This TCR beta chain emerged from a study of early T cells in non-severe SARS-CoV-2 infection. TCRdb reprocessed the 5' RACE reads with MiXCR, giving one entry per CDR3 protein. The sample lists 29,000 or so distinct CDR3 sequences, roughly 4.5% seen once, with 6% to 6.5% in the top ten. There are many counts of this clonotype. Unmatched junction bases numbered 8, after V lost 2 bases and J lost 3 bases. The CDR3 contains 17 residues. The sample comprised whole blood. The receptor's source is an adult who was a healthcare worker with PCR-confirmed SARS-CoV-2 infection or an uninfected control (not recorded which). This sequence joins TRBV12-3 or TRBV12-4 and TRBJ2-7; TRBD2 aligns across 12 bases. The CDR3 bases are TGTGCCAGCAGTTTACGGACTAGCGGGACGTTGATCTACGAGCAGTACTTC. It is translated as CASSLRTSGTLIYEQYF.